This T cell receptor beta chain was observed in a study of cytomegalovirus exposure and HLA in healthy donors. Study-level results: V- and J-gene trimming of TCR beta was linked (in a later analysis) to a missense DCLRE1C variant.

Points on this clone: Its antigen is undetermined.

A multiplex PCR was run with 60 Vbeta primers and 13 Jbeta primers. Profiled with immunoSEQ multiplex PCR; TCRdb holds only in-frame clones, not every one. This table holds 150,000 to 200,000 clones, 87% found once. Germline CDR1 MDHEN, CDR2 SYDVKM. The CDR3 totals 15 residues. The V gene lost 3 bases and the J gene lost 4 bases, with 15 bases spanning the gap. This TCR was recovered from a boy between 2 and 15 years old in good health and CMV-seronegative. The chain employs TRBV28 and TRBJ1-2; D remains unclear. The specimen was PBMCs. Here the CDR3 DNA reads TGTGCCAGCAGTTTCCCTCTCGGGGAAGTCTATGGCTACACCTTC. Its translation is CASSFPLGEVYGYTF.